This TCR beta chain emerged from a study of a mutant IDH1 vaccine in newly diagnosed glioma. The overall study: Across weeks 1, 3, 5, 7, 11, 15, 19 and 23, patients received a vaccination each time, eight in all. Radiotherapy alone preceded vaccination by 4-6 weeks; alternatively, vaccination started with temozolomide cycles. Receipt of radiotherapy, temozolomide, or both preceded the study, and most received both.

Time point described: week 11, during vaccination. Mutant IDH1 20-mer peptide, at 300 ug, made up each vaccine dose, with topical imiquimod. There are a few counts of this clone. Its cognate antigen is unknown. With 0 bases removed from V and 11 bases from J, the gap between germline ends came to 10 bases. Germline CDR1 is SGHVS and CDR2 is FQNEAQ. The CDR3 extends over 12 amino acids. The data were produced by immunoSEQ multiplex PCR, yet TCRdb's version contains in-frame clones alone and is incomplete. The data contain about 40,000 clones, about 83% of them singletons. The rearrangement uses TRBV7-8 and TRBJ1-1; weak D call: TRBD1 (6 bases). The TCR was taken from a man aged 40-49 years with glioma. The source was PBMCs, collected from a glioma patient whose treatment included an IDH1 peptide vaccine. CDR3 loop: CASSLASGAAFF. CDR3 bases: TGTGCCAGCAGCTTAGCTTCGGGGGCGGCTTTCTTT. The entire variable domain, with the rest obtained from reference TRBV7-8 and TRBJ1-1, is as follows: GAGVSQSPRYKVAKRGQDVALRCDPISGHVSLFWYQQALGQGPEFLTYFQNEAQLDKSGLPSDRFFAERPEGSVSTLKIQRTQQEDSAVYLCASSLASGAAFFGQGTRLTVV.